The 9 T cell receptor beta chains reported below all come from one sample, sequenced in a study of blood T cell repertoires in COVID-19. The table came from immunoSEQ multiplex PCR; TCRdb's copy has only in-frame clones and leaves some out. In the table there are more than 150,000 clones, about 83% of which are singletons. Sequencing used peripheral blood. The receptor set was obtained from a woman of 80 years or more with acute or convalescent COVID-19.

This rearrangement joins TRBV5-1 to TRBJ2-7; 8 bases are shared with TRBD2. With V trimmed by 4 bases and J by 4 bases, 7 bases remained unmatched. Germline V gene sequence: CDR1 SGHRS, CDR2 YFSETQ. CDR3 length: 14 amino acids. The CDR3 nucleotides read TGCGCCAGCAGCCTGGGACTAGGTGCGTACGAGCAGTACTTC. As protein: CASSLGLGAYEQYF.

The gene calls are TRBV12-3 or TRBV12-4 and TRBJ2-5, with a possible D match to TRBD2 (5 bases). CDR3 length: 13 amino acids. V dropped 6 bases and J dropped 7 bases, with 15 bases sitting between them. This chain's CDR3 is CASSPGLPGTQYF. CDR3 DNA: TGTGCCAGCAGCCCCGGACTGCCAGGGACCCAGTACTTC.

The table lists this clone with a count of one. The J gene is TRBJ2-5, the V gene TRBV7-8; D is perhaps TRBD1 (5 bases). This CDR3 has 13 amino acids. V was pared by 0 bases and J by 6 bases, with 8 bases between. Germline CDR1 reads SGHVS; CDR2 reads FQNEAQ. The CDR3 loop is CASSLARVKTQYF. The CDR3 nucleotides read TGTGCCAGCAGCTTAGCCAGGGTCAAGACCCAGTACTTC.

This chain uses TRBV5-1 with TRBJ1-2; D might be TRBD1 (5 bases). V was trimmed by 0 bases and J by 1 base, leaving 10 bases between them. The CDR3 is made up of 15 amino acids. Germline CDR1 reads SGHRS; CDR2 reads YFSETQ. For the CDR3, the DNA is TGCGCCAGCAGCTTGGCGGTCCAGGGTAACTATGGCTACACCTTC. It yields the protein CASSLAVQGNYGYTF.

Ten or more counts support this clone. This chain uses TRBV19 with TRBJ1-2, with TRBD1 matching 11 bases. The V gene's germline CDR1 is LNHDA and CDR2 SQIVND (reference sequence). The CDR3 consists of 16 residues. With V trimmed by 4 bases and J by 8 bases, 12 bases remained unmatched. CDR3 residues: CASSTVPGQGDGGYTF. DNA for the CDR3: TGTGCCAGTAGTACTGTCCCGGGACAGGGGGATGGCGGCTACACCTTC.

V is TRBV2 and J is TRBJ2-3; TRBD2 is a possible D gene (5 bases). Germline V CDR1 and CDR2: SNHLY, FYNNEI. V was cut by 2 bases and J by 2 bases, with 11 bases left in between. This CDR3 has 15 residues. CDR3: CASSESAADTDTQYF. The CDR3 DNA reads TGTGCCAGCAGTGAATCGGCAGCGGACACAGATACGCAGTATTTT.

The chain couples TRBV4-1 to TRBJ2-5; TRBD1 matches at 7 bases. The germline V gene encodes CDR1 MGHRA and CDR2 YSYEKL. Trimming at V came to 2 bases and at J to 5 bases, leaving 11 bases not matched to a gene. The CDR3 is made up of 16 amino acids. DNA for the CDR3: TGCGCCAGCAGCCAAATATCTAGGGGGCTCAGGGAGACCCAGTACTTC. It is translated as CASSQISRGLRETQYF.

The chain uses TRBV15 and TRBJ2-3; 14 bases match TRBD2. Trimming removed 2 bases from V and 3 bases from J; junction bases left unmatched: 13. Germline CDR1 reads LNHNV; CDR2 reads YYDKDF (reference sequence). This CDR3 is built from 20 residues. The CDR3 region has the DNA TGTGCCACCAGCAGACCTACGACTAGCGGGAGGGGAAGAGCGACAGATACGCAGTATTTT. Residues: CATSRPTTSGRGRATDTQYF.

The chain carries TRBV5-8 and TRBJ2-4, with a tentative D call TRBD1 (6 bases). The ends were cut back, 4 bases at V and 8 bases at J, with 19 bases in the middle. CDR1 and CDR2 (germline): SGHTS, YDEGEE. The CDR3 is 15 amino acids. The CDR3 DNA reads TGTGCCAGCAGCCTCCGGGACCAGGGGAGCGACATTCAGTACTTC. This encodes CASSLRDQGSDIQYF.